A selection of T cell receptor beta chains follows, all from one sample in a study of T cell responses to AZD1222 COVID-19 vaccine. Produced via immunoSEQ multiplex PCR; TCRdb's table is partial and in-frame only. Here the sample spans around 130,000 clones, less than 95% being singletons. Material: peripheral blood, obtained 28 days after the second dose of the MenACWY control vaccine. These receptors all stem from an adult who received the MenACWY meningococcal vaccine as a control. Each CDR3 is given with its conserved first and last residue.

V,CDR3
TRBV6-1,CASSEAGFGGNTIYF
TRBV28,CASRGAGSNQPQHF
TRBV10-3,CAISESGGGLNNEQFF
TRBV30,CACRPGAGGKTQYF
TRBV4-1,CASSQDPDRGQGYEQYF
TRBV27,CASSLRRGGLAGERELFF
TRBV6-5,CATRGGYEQYF
TRBV3-1/TRBV3-2,CASSQVPPSRGFYNSPLHF
TRBV29-1,CSVGGRVRQETQYF
TRBV19,CASSIRVKGAEAFF
TRBV5-1,CASSLVQGSTDTQYF
TRBV2,CASNPGLAGLNSRTQYF
TRBV27,CASSYSGSNYGYTF
TRBV12-3/TRBV12-4,CASSTRASVTQYF
TRBV10-3,CAISLGGRDEQFF
TRBV5-1,CASSSGSLSGANVLTF